This is a list of T cell receptor beta chains from one sample in a study of blood T cell repertoires in COVID-19. The assay was immunoSEQ multiplex PCR, and TCRdb's table has in-frame clones only and misses some. The sample shows 350,000 to 450,000 clones, around nine tenths of them seen only once. The material sequenced was peripheral blood. These receptors were taken from a human donor in a cohort sampled during active COVID-19. Both conserved end residues are part of each CDR3. A D gene is named only where the DNA matches it firmly. Clone size is stated in some rows and not others, as once, few, many or a class when expanded.

15	.	TRBV6-5	TRBJ2-6	.	CASSPTGSGANVLTF	TGTGCCAGCAGCCCCACAGGGTCTGGGGCCAACGTCCTGACTTTC
13	.	TRBV29-1	TRBJ1-2	TRBD1	CSVSQQGAGGYTF	TGCAGCGTTTCTCAACAGGGGGCGGGTGGCTACACCTTC
17	.	TRBV30	TRBJ2-3	.	CAWSARRASWGSDTQYF	TGTGCCTGGAGTGCCAGAAGAGCCAGTTGGGGCTCAGATACGCAGTATTTT
15	.	TRBV2	TRBJ1-5	.	CASSEAGGRGQPQHF	TGTGCCAGCAGTGAAGCGGGGGGTCGTGGGCAGCCCCAGCATTTT
24	.	TRBV7-3	TRBJ2-6	.	CASSLSSFTLPRQDKISGANVLTF	TGTGCCAGCAGCTTAAGTTCGTTTACGCTTCCTCGGCAAGACAAAATCTCTGGGGCCAACGTCCTGACTTTC
14	.	TRBV27	TRBJ2-4	.	CASSLSRRGNIQYF	TGTGCCAGCAGTTTATCCCGACGGGGAAACATTCAGTACTTC
13	.	TRBV2	TRBJ2-7	.	CASSFAGAKKQYF	TGTGCCAGCAGTTTCGCAGGGGCTAAGAAGCAGTACTTC
15	.	TRBV5-1	TRBJ1-2	.	CASSPPAGGGHGYTF	TGCGCCAGCAGCCCCCCCGCGGGGGGGGGACATGGCTACACCTTC
17	.	TRBV4-2	TRBJ2-2	.	CASSQDRESGNTGELFF	TGTGCCAGCAGCCAAGATAGGGAGAGCGGGAACACCGGGGAGCTGTTTTTT
16	.	TRBV7-7	TRBJ2-1	TRBD2	CASSLLPRGGGDEQFF	TGTGCTAGCAGCTTACTTCCCCGGGGGGGCGGCGATGAGCAGTTCTTC
16	.	TRBV18	TRBJ2-7	TRBD2	CASSPSPAGRSYEQYF	TGTGCCAGCTCACCATCGCCAGCGGGACGCTCCTACGAGCAGTACTTC
14	.	TRBV6-6	TRBJ1-1	.	CASRAAGRDTEAFF	TGTGCCAGCAGGGCGGCAGGGAGGGACACTGAAGCTTTCTTT
15	.	TRBV27	TRBJ1-1	.	CASSLFPSGNTEAFF	TGTGCCAGCAGTTTATTCCCGTCAGGGAACACTGAAGCTTTCTTT
15	.	TRBV5-1	TRBJ2-2	.	CASSPGTFNTGELFF	TGCGCCAGCAGCCCCGGGACTTTCAACACCGGGGAGCTGTTTTTT
12	.	TRBV5-1	TRBJ2-4	.	CASSSVEGTQYF	TGCGCCAGCAGCTCCGTGGAGGGAACCCAGTACTTC
16	.	TRBV4-2	TRBJ2-3	TRBD2	CASSQIAGVSTDTQYF	TGTGCCAGCAGCCAAATAGCGGGGGTAAGCACAGATACGCAGTATTTT
14	.	TRBV11-2	TRBJ1-3	.	CASSFIAPGNTIYF	TGTGCCAGCAGCTTTATAGCACCTGGAAACACCATATATTTT
16	once	TRBV10-1	TRBJ2-7	TRBD2	CASSESTAGGLHPQYF	TGCGCCAGCAGTGAGTCGACGGCGGGAGGCCTCCATCCCCAGTACTTC
16	.	TRBV3-1/TRBV3-2	TRBJ1-6	.	CASSSPGVVRNSPLHF	TGTGCCAGCAGCTCTCCCGGGGTAGTTCGGAATTCACCCCTCCACTTT
18	.	TRBV21-1	TRBJ1-5	.	CASSKKGGRDSPPMPQHF	TGTGCCAGCAGCAAAAAAGGGGGCCGCGACAGCCCTCCGATGCCCCAGCATTTT
13	.	TRBV10-3	TRBJ1-1	.	CAISELWGGEAFF	TGTGCCATCAGTGAATTATGGGGGGGGGAAGCTTTCTTT
14	.	TRBV7-9	TRBJ2-2	.	CASSPSAEAGELFF	TGTGCCAGCAGCCCTTCGGCGGAGGCCGGGGAGCTGTTTTTT
17	many	TRBV25-1	TRBJ2-4	.	CASSGPQTTGLRDIQYF	TGTGCCAGCAGTGGACCACAAACTACAGGCCTCCGAGACATTCAGTACTTC
13	.	TRBV3-1/TRBV3-2	TRBJ2-7	TRBD1	CASSQGQGNEQYF	TGTGCCAGCAGCCAAGGACAGGGGAACGAGCAGTACTTC
16	.	TRBV27	TRBJ2-1	TRBD2	CASTSPSGLAEREQFF	TGTGCCAGCACCTCCCCGTCGGGACTAGCGGAGCGGGAGCAGTTCTTC
12	.	TRBV30	TRBJ2-7	.	CAWGGSSREQYF	TGTGCCTGGGGCGGCTCCTCGAGGGAGCAGTACTTC
15	.	TRBV7-9	TRBJ2-2	.	CASSSRGSGIGELFF	TGTGCCAGCAGCTCTCGGGGTAGCGGCATCGGGGAGCTGTTTTTT
16	.	TRBV29-1	TRBJ2-3	TRBD2	CSASVHGGFFTDTQYF	TGCAGCGCTAGCGTTCACGGGGGGTTCTTCACAGATACGCAGTATTTT
13	.	TRBV5-1	TRBJ2-3	.	CASFGGLTDTQYF	TGCGCCAGCTTCGGCGGCTTGACAGATACGCAGTATTTT
14	once	TRBV2	TRBJ1-1	TRBD1	CASRKGQGNTEAFF	TGTGCCAGCAGGAAGGGACAGGGGAACACTGAAGCTTTCTTT
16	.	TRBV11-2	TRBJ2-7	TRBD2	CASSLSFSGSSYEQYF	TGTGCCAGCAGCTTATCTTTCAGCGGGAGCTCCTACGAGCAGTACTTC
16	.	TRBV4-1	TRBJ2-7	.	CASSQSGRGKVYEQYF	TGCGCCAGCAGCCAAAGCGGTCGGGGGAAAGTCTACGAGCAGTACTTC
16	.	TRBV21-1	TRBJ2-7	.	CASRGYEGELSYEQYF	TGTGCCAGCCGGGGGTATGAGGGTGAACTGTCCTACGAGCAGTACTTC